Following are 8 T cell receptor beta chains from one sample sequenced in a study of T cells in Graves' hyperthyroidism and ophthalmopathy. The investigators amplified TCR beta CDR3 regions from RNA transcripts. HTBI primers were the set used in a first-round RT-PCR of the TCR CDR3. TCRdb reprocessed the multiplex PCR reads via MiXCR and lists one record per CDR3 protein. The sample consists of roughly 350,000 distinct CDR3 sequences, around 15% of them appearing once. The sequencing sample was made of blood. Receptors originate from a woman in her 30s with Graves' ophthalmopathy.

This clonotype was counted between two and nine times. This sequence joins TRBV5-6 and TRBJ2-7; D call uncertain. V was pared by 4 bases and J by 2 bases, with 13 bases between. CDR3 length: 14 residues. The germline CDR1 and CDR2 sequences are SGHDT and YYEEEE. The chain's CDR3 is CASSPTRTPYEQYF. CDR3 DNA sequence: TGTGCCAGCAGCCCAACCAGAACCCCCTACGAGCAGTACTTC.

This clonotype occurred many times. The rearrangement links TRBV20-1 to TRBJ2-7; a weak D match, TRBD2 (6 bases). V gave up 5 bases and J gave up 1 base, with 18 bases separating them. The CDR3 consists of 15 residues. The V gene's germline CDR1 is DFQATT and CDR2 SNEGSKA (reference sequence). The CDR3 here is CSAGGTEPLSYEQYF. The DNA of the CDR3 is TGCAGTGCTGGGGGGACGGAGCCTTTATCCTACGAGCAGTACTTC.

In regard to this clonotype: A much more abundant neighbour one base away suggests this may be a read error. The CDR3, as DNA: TGTGCCAGCAACTCAGAGGCCTCCAATGAGCAGTTCTTC. This codes for CASNSEASNEQFF. The gene calls are TRBV11-3 and TRBJ2-1; no clear D gene. Deletions cut 7 bases from V and 6 bases from J, with 13 bases between. This CDR3 has 13 amino acids. The germline V gene encodes CDR1 SGHNT and CDR2 YENEEA. Combining the CDR3 with reference TRBV11-3 and TRBJ2-1 gives the whole variable domain EAGVVQSPRYKIIEKKQPVAFWCNPISGHNTLYWYLQNLGQGPELLIRYENEEAVDDSQLPKDRFSAERLKGVDSTLKIQPAELGDSAVYLCASNSEASNEQFFGPGTRLTVL.

This clonotype was counted between two and nine times. This chain uses TRBV20-1 with TRBJ1-5; TRBD1 agrees at 9 bases. Trimming took 2 bases from V and 4 from J; bases not matched to a gene: 3. The CDR3 has 14 residues. In germline, CDR1 is DFQATT, CDR2 SNEGSKA (reference sequence). Here the CDR3 DNA reads TGCAGTGCTAGATCCGGGACAGGGAATCAGCCCCAGCATTTT. Its protein product is CSARSGTGNQPQHF.

The chain combines TRBV5-1 with TRBJ2-7; no definite D call. Germline V gives CDR1 SGHRS, CDR2 YFSETQ. This CDR3 contains 14 residues. Trimming removed 2 bases from V and 0 bases from J, with 9 bases in between. In nucleotides, the CDR3 is TGCGCCAGCAGCTTCCGTGGATCCTCCTACGAGCAGTACTTC. Translated: CASSFRGSSYEQYF. Full variable domain (outside the CDR3, taken from reference TRBV5-1 and TRBJ2-7): KAGVTQTPRYLIKTRGQQVTLSCSPISGHRSVSWYQQTPGQGLQFLFEYFSETQRNKGNFPGRFSGRQFSNSRSEMNVSTLELGDSALYLCASSFRGSSYEQYFGPGTRLTVT.

In this sample, this clonotype turned up many times. V and J are TRBV27 and TRBJ2-1, with 10 positions matching TRBD2. V shed 7 bases and J 9 bases; nucleotides not matched to a gene: 9. The CDR3 consists of 14 residues. CDR1 is MNHEY and CDR2 is SMNVEV in the germline V gene (reference sequence). CDR3 sequence reads: CASTLVAGGREQFF. The CDR3, as DNA: TGTGCCAGCACCCTGGTAGCGGGGGGACGTGAGCAGTTCTTC.

Many counts were recorded for this clonotype. V usage is TRBV20-1 and J usage is TRBJ2-7; no definite D call. This CDR3 spans 14 amino acids. Germline V CDR1 and CDR2: DFQATT, SNEGSKA (reference sequence). Trimming pared 2 bases from V and 7 bases from J, leaving 18 bases between. The CDR3 bases are TGCAGTGCTAGAACCTTGGACGCCTTTGGGGAGCAGTACTTC. As protein: CSARTLDAFGEQYF.

This clonotype was observed at least ten times. The V and J genes are TRBV18 and TRBJ2-3; D gene ambiguous. The CDR3 runs 12 residues. The germline CDR1 and CDR2 sequences are KGHSH and LQKENI. V was trimmed by 6 bases and J by 2 bases, leaving 6 bases between them. The CDR3 protein is CASSPFTDTQYF. The CDR3 nucleotides are TGTGCCAGCTCCCCCTTCACAGATACGCAGTATTTT.